A selection of T cell receptor beta chains follows, all from one sample in a study of vaccination and CD4 T cells after COVID-19. These receptors are not linked to any known antigen. TCRdb re-analysed the PCR reads in MiXCR, keeping a single row per CDR3 protein. The data show over 12,000 distinct CDR3 sequences, roughly 53% seen once. Sequencing was performed on CD4+ T cells from blood, cultured in vitro. The source is a human donor who had recovered from COVID-19. The CDR3 runs from the conserved cysteine through the conserved F or W. D genes are given only for firm matches. Some rows have no size entry. The others give once, few or many, or a class for an expanded clone.

d_call: .
v_call: TRBV2
j_call: TRBJ2-5
clone_size: .
cdr3_nt: TGTGCCAGCAGTGAATACTGGTCTAGCAGGGAGACCCAGTACTTC
cdr3_aa: CASSEYWSSRETQYF

d_call: TRBD1
v_call: TRBV2
j_call: TRBJ2-3
clone_size: .
cdr3_nt: TGTGCCAGCAGTGAAAGGGACAGGGGTTCAGATACGCAGTATTTT
cdr3_aa: CASSERDRGSDTQYF

d_call: TRBD1
v_call: TRBV11-2
j_call: TRBJ2-7
clone_size: few
cdr3_nt: TGTGCCAGCAGCGACCCCGGGACAGGGGGCTACGAGCAGTACTTC
cdr3_aa: CASSDPGTGGYEQYF

d_call: .
v_call: TRBV24-1
j_call: TRBJ2-1
clone_size: .
cdr3_nt: TGTGCCACCAGTGATCGAAGCAATGAGCAGTTCTTC
cdr3_aa: CATSDRSNEQFF

d_call: .
v_call: TRBV25-1
j_call: TRBJ1-3
clone_size: once
cdr3_nt: TGTGCCAGCAGTGAGGGGGGCCTCGGAGCCTCTGGAAACACCATATATTTT
cdr3_aa: CASSEGGLGASGNTIYF

d_call: TRBD1
v_call: TRBV20-1
j_call: TRBJ1-6
clone_size: few
cdr3_nt: TGCAGTGCTAGTCCCAGGGGGTTCGATTCACCCCTCCACTTT
cdr3_aa: CSASPRGFDSPLHF

d_call: TRBD1
v_call: TRBV19
j_call: TRBJ1-2
clone_size: .
cdr3_nt: TGTGCCAGTAGTAGAGGGACAGGGGACTATGGCTACACCTTC
cdr3_aa: CASSRGTGDYGYTF

d_call: TRBD1
v_call: TRBV4-1
j_call: TRBJ2-2
clone_size: .
cdr3_nt: TGCGCCAGCAGCCGCCGGACAGGTTGGACCGGGGAGCTGTTTTTT
cdr3_aa: CASSRRTGWTGELFF

d_call: TRBD1
v_call: TRBV27
j_call: TRBJ2-2
clone_size: .
cdr3_nt: TGTGCCAGAAAAGGTACCGGGACAGGGGACACCGGGGAGCTGTTTTTT
cdr3_aa: CARKGTGTGDTGELFF

d_call: .
v_call: TRBV11-2
j_call: TRBJ2-7
clone_size: .
cdr3_nt: TGTGCCAGCAGCCGGCAAGTACAGGGCCAAACCGAGCAGTACTTC
cdr3_aa: CASSRQVQGQTEQYF

d_call: .
v_call: TRBV7-2
j_call: TRBJ1-5
clone_size: .
cdr3_nt: TGTGCCAGCAGCTTTCCCAACACCGGGGAGCCCCAGCATTTT
cdr3_aa: CASSFPNTGEPQHF

d_call: .
v_call: TRBV4-3
j_call: TRBJ2-3
clone_size: once
cdr3_nt: TGCGCCAGCAGCCAAGATGCGCCGCTCAGGTTT
cdr3_aa: CASSQDAPLRF

d_call: .
v_call: TRBV3-1
j_call: TRBJ2-5
clone_size: .
cdr3_nt: TGTGCCAGCAGCAGCAAGTACCAAGAGACCCAGTACTTC
cdr3_aa: CASSSKYQETQYF

d_call: TRBD2
v_call: TRBV5-4
j_call: TRBJ2-1
clone_size: .
cdr3_nt: TGTGCCAGCAGCACTGGACTAGCGGGAGGGCTTGAGCAGTTCTTC
cdr3_aa: CASSTGLAGGLEQFF

d_call: .
v_call: TRBV20-1
j_call: TRBJ1-2
clone_size: few
cdr3_nt: TGCAGTGCTTTAGGACATCCCTATGGCTACACCTTC
cdr3_aa: CSALGHPYGYTF

d_call: TRBD2
v_call: TRBV19
j_call: TRBJ2-7
clone_size: few
cdr3_nt: TGTGCCAGTAGTCCGGGACTAGTCGACGAGCAGTACTTC
cdr3_aa: CASSPGLVDEQYF

d_call: .
v_call: TRBV20-1
j_call: TRBJ1-2
clone_size: .
cdr3_nt: TGCAGTCCACGAAATGACAGGAACTATGGCTACACCTTC
cdr3_aa: CSPRNDRNYGYTF

d_call: .
v_call: TRBV6-1
j_call: TRBJ1-1
clone_size: .
cdr3_nt: TGTGCCAGCAGTGCAGAGGGTCTGAGCACTGAAGCTTTCTTT
cdr3_aa: CASSAEGLSTEAFF

d_call: .
v_call: TRBV10-3
j_call: TRBJ2-7
clone_size: .
cdr3_nt: TGTGCCATCAGTGAGTCCGGGCCACCCTACGAGCAGTACTTC
cdr3_aa: CAISESGPPYEQYF

d_call: .
v_call: TRBV10-3
j_call: TRBJ1-3
clone_size: .
cdr3_nt: TGTGCCATCAGTGAGCAAGCGAGGGACACCATATATTTT
cdr3_aa: CAISEQARDTIYF

d_call: .
v_call: TRBV12-3/TRBV12-4
j_call: TRBJ1-2
clone_size: .
cdr3_nt: TGTGCCAGCAGCCCAACAGGCTCCTATGGCTACACCTTC
cdr3_aa: CASSPTGSYGYTF

d_call: TRBD2
v_call: TRBV6-5
j_call: TRBJ2-7
clone_size: .
cdr3_nt: TGTGCCAGCAGTTACTCGACTAGCGGGAGACGCGAGCAGTACTTC
cdr3_aa: CASSYSTSGRREQYF

d_call: TRBD1
v_call: TRBV18
j_call: TRBJ2-4
clone_size: .
cdr3_nt: TGTGCCAGCTCAAAACAGGGGCGCCCACTCACAACTTGCTACTTC
cdr3_aa: CASSKQGRPLTTCYF

d_call: .
v_call: TRBV7-2
j_call: TRBJ1-5
clone_size: .
cdr3_nt: TGTGCCAGCAGCTTATTAGACGGTAGAGGTAATCAGCCCCAGCATTTT
cdr3_aa: CASSLLDGRGNQPQHF

d_call: .
v_call: TRBV18
j_call: TRBJ2-1
clone_size: .
cdr3_nt: TGTGCCAGCTCACCCACACAAACCTACAATGAGCAGTTCTTC
cdr3_aa: CASSPTQTYNEQFF